Below, 11 T cell receptor beta chains from the same sample are listed, as sequenced in a study of cytomegalovirus exposure and HLA in healthy donors. 60 Vbeta and 13 Jbeta primers were used in PCR. TCRdb's copy holds only in-frame clones and misses some; the assay was immunoSEQ multiplex PCR. The table lists about 98,000 clones, roughly 80% of them singletons, with over 15% in the top ten. Source material: PBMCs. The receptors were sampled from a man in his sixties in good health and CMV-seropositive.

The V gene is TRBV11-2, the J gene TRBJ1-2; 9 nucleotides align to TRBD1. The CDR3 consists of 16 residues. Losses at the gene ends were 5 bases for V and 7 bases for J; bases not matched to a gene: 14. In germline, CDR1 is SGHAT, CDR2 FQNNGV. The CDR3 reads CASSRSGQGKVGGYTF. DNA of the CDR3: TGTGCCAGCAGCCGTTCGGGACAGGGCAAGGTCGGTGGCTACACCTTC.

This clone was found a few times. J is TRBJ1-1 and V is TRBV4-1, with a weak D call TRBD1 (5 bases). The CDR3 totals 14 residues. Germline assignment: CDR1 MGHRA and CDR2 YSYEKL. V lost 2 bases and J lost 4, with 11 bases in between. CDR3 region: CASSQSYQGTEAFF. The CDR3 DNA reads TGCGCCAGCAGCCAATCATATCAGGGCACTGAAGCTTTCTTT.

This chain joins TRBV5-1 and TRBJ2-7; 8 bases are shared with TRBD1. The CDR3 is made up of 15 amino acids. The J segment lost 4 bases and the V segment lost 4 bases, leaving 10 bases of the junction unmatched. The germline V gene encodes CDR1 SGHRS and CDR2 YFSETQ. In DNA form, the CDR3 reads TGCGCCAGCAGCGGGGGCGGGACAGGAGGATACGAGCAGTACTTC. As protein: CASSGGGTGGYEQYF.

The chain joins TRBV5-1 to TRBJ2-7; TRBD2 matches 10 bases. V lost 5 bases to trimming and J lost 7 bases; unmatched junction nucleotides: 9. The CDR3 consists of 14 residues. Germline CDR1 and CDR2: SGHRS and YFSETQ. The CDR3 spells CASRLAGELGEQYF. CDR3 nucleotides: TGCGCCAGCAGGCTAGCGGGGGAATTGGGTGAGCAGTACTTC.

The CDR3: CASSRQGLGSEKLFF. DNA of the CDR3: TGTGCCAGTAGCCGACAGGGGTTGGGAAGTGAAAAACTGTTTTTT. The chain recombines TRBV19 with TRBJ1-4, with 8 bases identical to TRBD1. Germline CDR1 LNHDA, CDR2 SQIVND (reference sequence). The CDR3 runs 15 residues. The V segment lost 6 bases and the J segment 7 bases; nucleotides outside the gene matches: 10.

The chain uses TRBV6-4 and TRBJ2-1, with 7 bases aligning to TRBD2. CDR1 is MRHNA, CDR2 SNTAGT, per germline. CDR3 length: 15 residues. Germline trimming cut 7 bases from V and 8 bases from J; bases unmatched to any gene: 14. This CDR3 reads CASTPRASGIDEQFF. DNA of the CDR3: TGTGCCAGCACTCCACGGGCTAGCGGTATCGATGAGCAGTTCTTC.

This sequence joins TRBV7-3 and TRBJ2-2; the match to TRBD2 covers 12 bases. Germline CDR1 SGHTA, CDR2 FQGTGA. V shed 5 bases and J 1 base; nucleotides not matched to a gene: 2. The CDR3 contains 16 residues. CDR3 residues: CASSELAGGNTGELFF. The CDR3 DNA reads TGTGCCAGCAGCGAACTAGCGGGGGGGAACACCGGGGAGCTGTTTTTT.

The chain has TRBV9 and TRBJ2-4; 11 nucleotides line up with TRBD2. The CDR3 length is 15 residues. J was trimmed by 6 bases and V by 5 bases; bases with no gene match: 7. Germline-derived CDR1 and CDR2 are SGDLS and YYNGEE. This CDR3 is CASSLAGGTLNIQYF. In DNA form, the CDR3 reads TGTGCCAGCAGTCTAGCGGGAGGCACCTTAAACATTCAGTACTTC.

The rearrangement joins TRBV6-1 to TRBJ2-7, with 7 bases aligning to TRBD1. V dropped 1 base and J dropped 3; count of bases not matched to a gene: 9. The germline gives CDR1 MNHNS, CDR2 SASEGT. This CDR3 comprises 16 residues. CDR3 bases: TGTGCCAGCAGTGAAGAACAGACAGGGACATACTACGAGCAGTACTTC. Amino acid sequence: CASSEEQTGTYYEQYF.

The gene calls are TRBV5-8 and TRBJ1-3, with no clear D. CDR3 length: 14 amino acids. From germline, CDR1 is SGHTS and CDR2 YDEGEE. Trimming left V 0 bases short and J 4 bases short, with 8 bases between. CDR3 region: CASSLGIAGNTIYF. The CDR3 DNA follows: TGTGCCAGCAGCTTGGGAATAGCAGGAAACACCATATATTTT.

The chain couples TRBV5-1 to TRBJ1-2; 9 nucleotides agree with TRBD1. The CDR3 consists of 14 residues. The trim removed 0 bases at V and 6 bases at J, leaving 3 bases unmatched. Germline assignment: CDR1 SGHRS and CDR2 YFSETQ. The CDR3 DNA reads TGCGCCAGCAGCTTGGAATGGGACAGGGATGGCTACACCTTC. It yields the protein CASSLEWDRDGYTF.